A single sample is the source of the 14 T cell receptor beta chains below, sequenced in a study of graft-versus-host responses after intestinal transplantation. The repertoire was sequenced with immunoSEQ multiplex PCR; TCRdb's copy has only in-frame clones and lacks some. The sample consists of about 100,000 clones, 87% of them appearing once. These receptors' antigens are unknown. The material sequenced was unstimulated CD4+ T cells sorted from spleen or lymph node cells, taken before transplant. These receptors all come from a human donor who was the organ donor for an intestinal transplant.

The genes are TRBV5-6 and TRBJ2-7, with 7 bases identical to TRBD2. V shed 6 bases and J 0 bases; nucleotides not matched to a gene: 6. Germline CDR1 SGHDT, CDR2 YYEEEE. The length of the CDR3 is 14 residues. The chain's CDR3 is CASTKTGGSYEQYF. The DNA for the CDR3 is TGTGCCAGCACCAAAACGGGGGGCTCCTACGAGCAGTACTTC.

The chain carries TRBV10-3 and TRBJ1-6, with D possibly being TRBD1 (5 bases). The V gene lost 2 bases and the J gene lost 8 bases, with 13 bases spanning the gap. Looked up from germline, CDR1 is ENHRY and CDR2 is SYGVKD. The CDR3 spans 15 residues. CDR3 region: CAISESPGGYSPLHF. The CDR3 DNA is TGTGCCATCAGTGAGAGTCCTGGGGGTTATTCACCCCTCCACTTT.

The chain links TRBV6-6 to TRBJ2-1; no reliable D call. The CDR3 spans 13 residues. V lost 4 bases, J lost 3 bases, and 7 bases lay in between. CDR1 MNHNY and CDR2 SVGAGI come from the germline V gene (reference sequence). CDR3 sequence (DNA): TGTGCCAGCAGTTTGAACCTCTACAATGAGCAGTTCTTC. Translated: CASSLNLYNEQFF.

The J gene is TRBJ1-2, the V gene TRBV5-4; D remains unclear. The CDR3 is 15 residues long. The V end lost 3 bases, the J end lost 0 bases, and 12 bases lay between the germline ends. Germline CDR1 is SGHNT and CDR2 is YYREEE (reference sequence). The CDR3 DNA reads TGTGCCAGCAGCTCCGACGTAAACACTAACTATGGCTACACCTTC. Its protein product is CASSSDVNTNYGYTF.

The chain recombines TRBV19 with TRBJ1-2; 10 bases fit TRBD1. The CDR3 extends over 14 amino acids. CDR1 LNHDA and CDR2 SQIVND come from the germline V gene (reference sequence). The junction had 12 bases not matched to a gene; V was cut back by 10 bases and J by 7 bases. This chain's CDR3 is CATSPRQGAPGYTF. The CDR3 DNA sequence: TGTGCCACAAGTCCGAGACAGGGGGCGCCTGGCTACACCTTC.

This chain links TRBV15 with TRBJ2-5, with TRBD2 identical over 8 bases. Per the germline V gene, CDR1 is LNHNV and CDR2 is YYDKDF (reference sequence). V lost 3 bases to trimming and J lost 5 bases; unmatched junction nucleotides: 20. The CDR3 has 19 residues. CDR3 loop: CATSRHPGLAKPGEETQYF. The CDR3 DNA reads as TGTGCCACCAGCAGGCACCCCGGACTAGCAAAACCCGGTGAGGAGACCCAGTACTTC.

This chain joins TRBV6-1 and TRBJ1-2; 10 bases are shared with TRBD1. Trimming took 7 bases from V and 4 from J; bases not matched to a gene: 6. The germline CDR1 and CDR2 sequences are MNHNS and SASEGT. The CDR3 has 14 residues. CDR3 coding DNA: TGTGCCAGCACAACGGGACAGGGGTTCTATGGCTACACCTTC. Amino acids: CASTTGQGFYGYTF.

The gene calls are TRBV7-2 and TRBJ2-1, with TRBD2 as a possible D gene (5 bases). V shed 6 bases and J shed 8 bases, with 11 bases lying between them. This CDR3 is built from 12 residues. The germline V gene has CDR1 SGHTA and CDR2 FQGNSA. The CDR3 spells CASRELEYEQFF. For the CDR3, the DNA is TGTGCCAGCAGGGAACTAGAGTATGAGCAGTTCTTC.

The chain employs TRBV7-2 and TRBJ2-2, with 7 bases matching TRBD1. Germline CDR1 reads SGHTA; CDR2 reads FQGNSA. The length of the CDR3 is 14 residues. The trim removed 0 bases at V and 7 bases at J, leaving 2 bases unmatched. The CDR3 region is CASSLAGTDGELFF. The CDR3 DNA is TGTGCCAGCAGCTTAGCCGGGACAGACGGGGAGCTGTTTTTT.

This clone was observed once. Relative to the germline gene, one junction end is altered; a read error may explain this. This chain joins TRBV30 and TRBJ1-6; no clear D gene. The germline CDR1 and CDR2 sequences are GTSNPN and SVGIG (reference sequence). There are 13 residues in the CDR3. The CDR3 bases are TGTGTCTGGAGGCGAGGAAGTCCTTCACCCCTCCACTTT. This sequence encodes CVWRRGSPSPLHF.

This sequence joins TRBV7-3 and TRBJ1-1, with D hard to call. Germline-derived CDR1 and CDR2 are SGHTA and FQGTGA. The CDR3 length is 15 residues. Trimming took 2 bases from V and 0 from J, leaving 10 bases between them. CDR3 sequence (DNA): TGTGCCAGCAGCTTAGAGCCTGGACTGAACACTGAAGCTTTCTTT. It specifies CASSLEPGLNTEAFF.

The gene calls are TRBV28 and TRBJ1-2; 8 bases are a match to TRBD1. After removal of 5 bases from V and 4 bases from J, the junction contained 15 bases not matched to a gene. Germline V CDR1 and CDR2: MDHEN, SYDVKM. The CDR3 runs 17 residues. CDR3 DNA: TGTGCCAGCAGTCCCCCCCCTACAGGGGGGTTAGGCTATGGCTACACCTTC. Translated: CASSPPPTGGLGYGYTF.

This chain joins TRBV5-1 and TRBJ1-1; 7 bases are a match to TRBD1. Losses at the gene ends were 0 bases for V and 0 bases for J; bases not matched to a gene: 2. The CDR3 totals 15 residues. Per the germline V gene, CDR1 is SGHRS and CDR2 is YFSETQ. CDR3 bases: TGCGCCAGCAGCTTGGCGGGACAGATGAACACTGAAGCTTTCTTT. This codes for CASSLAGQMNTEAFF.

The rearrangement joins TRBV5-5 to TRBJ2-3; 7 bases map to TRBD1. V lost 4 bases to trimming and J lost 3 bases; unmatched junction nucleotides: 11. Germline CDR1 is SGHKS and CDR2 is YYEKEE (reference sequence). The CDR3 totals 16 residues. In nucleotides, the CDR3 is TGTGCCAGCAGCAAATTGACAGGGACGAGGACAGATACGCAGTATTTT. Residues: CASSKLTGTRTDTQYF.